Shown below are 21 T cell receptor beta chains from a single sample sequenced in a study of post-analysis software for immune sequencing data. Overall study findings and caveats: Patients used about 5 TRBV segments, including TRBV5-6, TRBV5-1 and TRBV20-1, more often than controls.

Their recognized antigens are unknown. Unique molecular identifiers had been added to the TCR beta cDNA libraries. TCRdb processed the PCR reads anew with MiXCR; each CDR3 protein has one entry. Of under 650,000 distinct CDR3 sequences listed, roughly 45% are singletons. The source material was blood. The receptors here all came from a girl aged 5 to 17 with multiple sclerosis.

The chain recombines TRBV12-3 or TRBV12-4 with TRBJ2-1; TRBD2 matches 7 bases. Unmatched junction bases numbered 11, after V lost 8 bases and J lost 4 bases. The CDR3 runs to 15 residues. This CDR3 is CASGRDYAKYNEQFF. CDR3 nucleotide sequence: TGTGCCAGCGGCCGGGACTACGCAAAATACAATGAGCAGTTCTTC.

There are a few counts of this clonotype. CDR3 amino acids: CASSLTANSGANVLTF. The CDR3 DNA follows: TGTGCCAGCAGCTTGACAGCTAACTCTGGGGCCAACGTCCTGACTTTC. This chain joins TRBV11-2 and TRBJ2-6; possible D gene TRBD1, 5 bases. Looked up from germline, CDR1 is SGHAT and CDR2 is FQNNGV. The CDR3 runs 16 residues. The V end was cut by 3 bases, the J end by 0 bases, with 9 bases between. Combining the CDR3 with reference TRBV11-2 and TRBJ2-6 gives the whole variable domain EAGVAQSPRYKIIEKRQSVAFWCNPISGHATLYWYQQILGQGPKLLIQFQNNGVVDDSQLPKDRFSAERLKGVDSTLKIQPAKLEDSAVYLCASSLTANSGANVLTFGAGSRLTVL.

V gene TRBV12-3 or TRBV12-4 combines with J gene TRBJ1-1; 7 bases map to TRBD1. The CDR3 length is 14 residues. Trimming took 6 bases from V and 0 from J; bases not matched to a gene: 4. CDR3 bases: TGTGCCAGCAGGTTGGGACAGCTGAACACTGAAGCTTTCTTT. It encodes CASRLGQLNTEAFF.

J is TRBJ2-1 and V is TRBV10-1; D remains ambiguous. V was clipped by 3 bases and J by 9 bases, with 9 bases between them. From germline, CDR1 is WNHNN and CDR2 SYGVQD (reference sequence). The CDR3 is 12 amino acids. In DNA form, the CDR3 reads TGCGCCAGCAGTGAAGGCCGCCCTGAGCAGTTCTTC. It translates to CASSEGRPEQFF.

This clonotype has a handful of counts. The chain employs TRBV24-1 and TRBJ1-2; D gene uncertain. V dropped 4 bases and J dropped 8 bases, with 10 bases sitting between them. There are 12 residues in the CDR3. Looked up from germline, CDR1 is KGHDR and CDR2 is SFDVKD. CDR3 in amino acids: CATSDPESGYTF. CDR3 in DNA: TGTGCCACCAGTGACCCAGAATCGGGCTACACCTTC.

The chain employs TRBV7-2 and TRBJ2-7; perhaps TRBD1 as D (7 bases). Germline assignment: CDR1 SGHTA and CDR2 FQGNSA. The CDR3 is 15 residues long. The V end lost 4 bases, the J end lost 0 bases, and 13 bases lay between the germline ends. CDR3: CASSSRGESSYEQYF. The CDR3, as DNA: TGTGCCAGCAGCTCCAGGGGGGAAAGCTCCTACGAGCAGTACTTC.

This chain joins TRBV10-3 and TRBJ2-4, with D tentatively TRBD2 (6 bases). The assigned J gene may be wrong: the sequence end matches TRBJ2-7 better. This CDR3 is 16 amino acids long. In germline, CDR1 is ENHRY, CDR2 SYGVKD. The CDR3 is CAISPLRISGPYEQYF. CDR3 bases: TGTGCCATCAGTCCCTTGCGGATAAGCGGGCCGTACGAGCAGTACTTC.

The V and J genes are TRBV20-1 and TRBJ1-1; 7 bases fit TRBD1. The CDR3 is 14 residues long. V trimming: 1 base; J trimming: 6 bases; junction bases outside the gene matches: 8. Germline CDR1 is DFQATT and CDR2 is SNEGSKA (reference sequence). CDR3 nucleotide sequence: TGCAGTGCTAGAGCGGACAGGATGAGGCCTGAAGCTTTCTTT. Protein product: CSARADRMRPEAFF.

With regard to this clonotype: A clone one base away is much larger, so this may be a read error. The genes are TRBV7-2 and TRBJ2-1; D may be TRBD2 (5 bases). This CDR3 is built from 14 residues. V was cut by 5 bases and J by 10 bases, with 18 bases left in between. The germline CDR1 and CDR2 sequences are SGHTA and FQGNSA. The CDR3 DNA follows: TGTGCCAGCAGCCCGAGGACTGGATCCGGCGAGCAGTTCTTC. Encoded protein: CASSPRTGSGEQFF.

This clonotype was seen more than once but under ten times. V gene TRBV3-1 combines with J gene TRBJ2-1, with D maybe TRBD1 (6 bases). The CDR3 length is 15 residues. CDR1 LGHDT and CDR2 YNNKEL come from the germline V gene (reference sequence). Trimming pared 4 bases from V and 8 bases from J, leaving 18 bases between. This CDR3 is CASSPRPGQGHEQFF. CDR3 coding DNA: TGTGCCAGCAGCCCCCGACCGGGTCAGGGGCATGAGCAGTTCTTC.

This clonotype was seen a handful of times. V is TRBV4-2 and J is TRBJ2-7, with TRBD1 as a possible D gene (5 bases). CDR1 is LGHNA and CDR2 is YNFKEQ in the germline V gene. Trimming took off 1 base at V and 3 bases at J, with 16 bases between the two ends. The CDR3 spans 16 residues. The DNA for the CDR3 is TGTGCCAGCAGCCAAGTAGGGGTAACCGTCGGCTACGAGCAGTACTTC. As protein: CASSQVGVTVGYEQYF.

Of note for this clonotype: One end of the junction does not line up with germline, which may come from a read error. The chain carries TRBV29-1 and TRBJ2-5, with 7 bases aligning to TRBD2. The better agreement between TRBJ2-7 and the DNA end casts doubt on the J call. Germline CDR1 SQVTM, CDR2 ANQGSEA. CDR3 length: 15 amino acids. CDR3 protein: CSVEMRESSSCEQYF. The CDR3 DNA sequence: TGCAGCGTTGAAATGCGGGAGAGCTCGTCCTGCGAGCAGTACTTC.

The rearrangement joins TRBV3-1 to TRBJ2-7; 7 positions match TRBD1. This CDR3 is 14 amino acids long. Per germline, CDR1 LGHDT and CDR2 YNNKEL (reference sequence). The trim removed 3 bases at V and 2 bases at J, leaving 4 bases unmatched. The CDR3 here is CASSQTGRPYEQYF. The CDR3 nucleotides are TGTGCCAGCAGCCAGACAGGGCGTCCCTACGAGCAGTACTTC.

This clonotype was recorded many times. V usage is TRBV5-6 and J usage is TRBJ2-1; TRBD2 matches 10 bases. V lost 0 bases and J lost 8; bases outside the gene matches: 8. The CDR3 totals 16 residues. Germline V gives CDR1 SGHDT, CDR2 YYEEEE. The CDR3 DNA is TGTGCCAGCAGCTTGGCCGGGGCTAGCGGGAGACATGAGCAGTTCTTC. Translated, it gives CASSLAGASGRHEQFF.

Only a few counts were recorded for this clonotype. This sequence joins TRBV7-2 and TRBJ2-7; 11 nucleotides agree with TRBD2. Germline V gives CDR1 SGHTA, CDR2 FQGNSA. Trimming cost V 5 bases and J 5 bases; bases outside gene matches: 8. The CDR3 extends over 15 amino acids. CDR3 DNA sequence: TGTGCCAGCAGCCCTACTAGCGGGAGAGAACACGAGCAGTACTTC. The encoded protein is CASSPTSGREHEQYF.

This clonotype was counted between two and nine times. The rearrangement joins TRBV10-3 to TRBJ2-7, with D hard to call. V was shortened by 1 base and J by 2 bases, with 15 bases between the two germline ends. The germline CDR1 and CDR2 sequences are ENHRY and SYGVKD. CDR3 length equals 16 residues. The DNA for the CDR3 is TGTGCCATCAGTGAGTTCCAAGGTGGGGTTACCTACGAGCAGTACTTC. Its translation is CAISEFQGGVTYEQYF.

This clonotype was seen more than once but under ten times. V usage is TRBV13 and J usage is TRBJ2-7; D not resolved. V was pared by 1 base and J by 4 bases, with 17 bases between. Looked up from germline, CDR1 is PRHDT and CDR2 is FYEKMQ (reference sequence). The CDR3 extends over 16 amino acids. The CDR3 region is CASSLASAAGPYEQYF. In DNA form, the CDR3 reads TGTGCCAGCAGCTTAGCCTCGGCCGCTGGCCCTTACGAGCAGTACTTC.

The sample holds a few counts of this clonotype. The J gene is TRBJ1-6, the V gene TRBV27; 8 nucleotides agree with TRBD1. From germline, CDR1 is MNHEY and CDR2 SMNVEV (reference sequence). The CDR3 runs to 17 residues. J gave up 7 bases and V 5 bases, and 13 bases lay outside the gene matches. The CDR3 coding sequence is TGTGCCAGCAGTCCACCAATCGGACAGGGTTTGAATTCACCCCTCCACTTT. Residues: CASSPPIGQGLNSPLHF.

This chain connects TRBV5-1 to TRBJ2-5, with D possibly TRBD1 on 7 matching bases. The germline V and J ends were trimmed by 6 bases and 12 bases, with 18 bases remaining between them. The CDR3 sequence is 12 residues long. CDR1 is SGHRS and CDR2 is YFSETQ in the germline V gene. The CDR3 DNA reads TGCGCCAGCAAAACAGGGGAGGAGGTAGAGTACTTC. The encoded protein is CASKTGEEVEYF.

V gene TRBV12-3 or TRBV12-4 combines with J gene TRBJ1-2, with TRBD1 as a possible D gene (6 bases). The CDR3 runs 11 residues. V was shortened by 4 bases and J by 10 bases, with 10 bases between the two germline ends. DNA for the CDR3: TGTGCCAGCAGTTCTCCGGGACACTACACCTTC. Translated: CASSSPGHYTF.

This clonotype was seen a handful of times. The V call is TRBV29-1, the J call TRBJ1-2; D remains ambiguous. The ends were cut back, 3 bases at V and 3 bases at J, with 11 bases in the middle. This CDR3 comprises 13 residues. The germline V gene has CDR1 SQVTM and CDR2 ANQGSEA. This chain's CDR3 is CSVDDTAYYGYTF. The CDR3 DNA reads TGCAGCGTTGATGACACAGCCTACTATGGCTACACCTTC.